This passage covers 26 T cell receptor beta chains from one sample sequenced in a study of response to subunit inactivated influenza vaccine. TCRdb re-called the RT-PCR reads through MiXCR, storing one row per CDR3 protein. Counted here are hundreds of thousands of distinct CDR3 sequences, 15% to 19% occurring once; the ten biggest clones make up around 10%. Sequences were derived from PBMCs from blood, sampled 11 to 12 days after vaccination. These receptors originate from a man aged 45-65 years who received an inactivated influenza vaccine.

The CDR3 here is CASNLFENEQYF. As DNA, the CDR3 is TGTGCCAGCAACCTTTTCGAGAACGAGCAGTACTTC. The V and J genes are TRBV2 and TRBJ2-7; D remains unclear. The CDR3 is 12 residues long. Looked up from germline, CDR1 is SNHLY and CDR2 is FYNNEI. V lost 7 bases and J lost 5, with 12 bases in between.

The chain couples TRBV9 to TRBJ1-4; TRBD1 might be the D (6 bases). The CDR3 length is 15 residues. Trimming cost V 3 bases and J 3 bases, with 12 bases left between them. The germline gives CDR1 SGDLS, CDR2 YYNGEE. The CDR3 sequence: CASSAAGDPNEKLFF. CDR3 nucleotide sequence: TGTGCCAGCAGCGCCGCAGGGGATCCTAATGAAAAACTGTTTTTT.

This clonotype was counted only a few times. The gene calls are TRBV7-2 and TRBJ1-1, with D unclear. Germline loops: CDR1 SGHTA, CDR2 FQGNSA. Trimming removed 5 bases from V and 0 bases from J, with 13 bases in between. CDR3 length equals 15 residues. CDR3 region: CASSPGRSMNTEAFF. CDR3 nucleotides: TGTGCCAGCAGCCCTGGACGGTCTATGAACACTGAAGCTTTCTTT. The whole variable domain, filled in from reference TRBV7-2 and TRBJ1-1, reads GAGVSQSPSNKVTEKGKDVELRCDPISGHTALYWYRQSLGQGLEFLIYFQGNSAPDKSGLPSDRFSAERTGGSVSTLTIQRTQQEDSAVYLCASSPGRSMNTEAFFGQGTRLTVV.

This clonotype was recorded a few times. This sequence joins TRBV14 and TRBJ2-3; D perhaps matches TRBD2 (5 bases). The CDR3 spans 16 residues. Germline V gene lookup returns CDR1 SGHDN and CDR2 FVKESK. Trimming took off 8 bases at V and 2 bases at J, with 20 bases between the two ends. DNA of the CDR3: TGTGCCAGCTCGCGACGGGGAAGAACGATCACAGATACGCAGTATTTT. Protein product: CASSRRGRTITDTQYF.

The chain joins TRBV4-3 to TRBJ2-1; 10 bases fit TRBD2. This CDR3 is 15 amino acids long. Per germline, CDR1 LGHNA and CDR2 YSLEER. The V segment lost 7 bases and the J segment 9 bases; nucleotides outside the gene matches: 12. This CDR3 reads CASTSGLAGDSEQFF. The DNA for the CDR3 is TGCGCCAGCACCTCTGGGCTAGCGGGAGATAGTGAGCAGTTCTTC.

This clonotype was detected a few times. V usage is TRBV5-6 and J usage is TRBJ1-2; maybe TRBD1 (6 bases). CDR1 SGHDT and CDR2 YYEEEE come from the germline V gene. The CDR3 runs 15 residues. V shed 1 base and J shed 0 bases, with 10 bases lying between them. The CDR3 spells CASSLSGQSNYGYTF. CDR3 DNA sequence: TGTGCCAGCAGCTTGAGTGGACAGTCTAACTATGGCTACACCTTC.

CDR3 loop: CASSPEDGYSNQPQHF. The CDR3 DNA reads as TGTGCCAGCAGCCCGGAGGACGGATATAGCAATCAGCCCCAGCATTTT. The rearrangement links TRBV9 to TRBJ1-5; D not resolved. V gave up 4 bases and J gave up 0 bases, with 14 bases separating them. This CDR3 is built from 16 residues. Per the germline V gene, CDR1 is SGDLS and CDR2 is YYNGEE. The variable domain in full, with the rest retrieved from reference TRBV9 and TRBJ1-5, is DSGVTQTPKHLITATGQRVTLRCSPRSGDLSVYWYQQSLDQGLQFLIQYYNGEERAKGNILERFSAQQFPDLHSELNLSSLELGDSALYFCASSPEDGYSNQPQHFGDGTRLSIL.

The chain uses TRBV10-3 and TRBJ2-3, with unresolved D. The V end lost 5 bases, the J end lost 6 bases, and 12 bases lay between the germline ends. The CDR3 runs to 13 residues. The germline V gene encodes CDR1 ENHRY and CDR2 SYGVKD. The CDR3 loop is CAISSLPEDTQYF. In DNA, the CDR3 is TGTGCCATCAGTAGCCTCCCGGAGGATACGCAGTATTTT.

The CDR3 DNA reads TGTGCCAGCAGCACGGACAGTGTCTATGGCTACACCTTC. Translated, it gives CASSTDSVYGYTF. The rearrangement joins TRBV11-2 to TRBJ1-2, with D maybe TRBD1 (6 bases). Trimming shortened V by 5 bases and J by 4 bases, and 11 bases separated the two germline ends. Germline CDR1 is SGHAT and CDR2 is FQNNGV. The CDR3 runs to 13 residues.

This clonotype appeared a few times. The gene calls are TRBV12-5 and TRBJ2-5; D gene ambiguous. The length of the CDR3 is 11 residues. V was pared by 7 bases and J by 5 bases, with 8 bases between. Germline V gives CDR1 LGHNT, CDR2 FRNRAP. The CDR3 reads CASDEMETQYF. The CDR3 DNA is TGTGCTAGTGACGAAATGGAGACCCAGTACTTC.

This clonotype appeared a few times. The genes are TRBV4-3 and TRBJ2-7; D is perhaps TRBD2 (6 bases). This CDR3 contains 17 residues. Germline CDR1 reads LGHNA; CDR2 reads YSLEER. Trimming removed 0 bases at V and 2 bases at J, with 17 bases between. CDR3 DNA: TGCGCCAGCAGCCAAGACGTAACGGGAGAGTTGGCCTACGAGCAGTACTTC. It yields the protein CASSQDVTGELAYEQYF.

This clonotype was seen a handful of times. This sequence joins TRBV5-6 and TRBJ1-4; D unclear. Looked up from germline, CDR1 is SGHDT and CDR2 is YYEEEE. V shed 0 bases and J shed 10 bases, with 16 bases lying between them. CDR3 length equals 15 residues. The CDR3 loop reads CASSLAIGQQLKLFF. The CDR3 DNA sequence: TGTGCCAGCAGCTTGGCCATAGGGCAGCAGTTAAAACTGTTTTTT.

The chain combines TRBV4-3 with TRBJ2-5; 10 bases match TRBD1. The CDR3 contains 16 residues. The V and J ends lost 3 bases and 2 bases, in that order; junction bases with no gene match: 6. Germline V gene sequence: CDR1 LGHNA, CDR2 YSLEER. This CDR3 is CASSQGQGKGQETQYF. CDR3 DNA: TGCGCCAGCAGCCAGGGACAGGGGAAAGGGCAAGAGACCCAGTACTTC.

Ten or more counts support this clonotype. The rearrangement links TRBV4-3 to TRBJ1-1; D is unresolved. Germline loops: CDR1 LGHNA, CDR2 YSLEER. V was trimmed by 0 bases and J by 5 bases, leaving 13 bases between them. The length of the CDR3 is 15 residues. The CDR3: CASSQDFLGGTEAFF. The CDR3 region has the DNA TGCGCCAGCAGCCAAGATTTTTTGGGTGGAACTGAAGCTTTCTTT.

The chain uses TRBV11-2 and TRBJ2-3, with TRBD2 matching 13 bases. This CDR3 comprises 18 residues. Looked up from germline, CDR1 is SGHAT and CDR2 is FQNNGV. J lost 2 bases, V lost 5 bases, and 10 bases had no gene match. The CDR3 DNA follows: TGTGCCAGCAGCGGCGGGACTAGCGGGGTGAAGTTCACAGATACGCAGTATTTT. This sequence encodes CASSGGTSGVKFTDTQYF.

The V call is TRBV20-1, the J call TRBJ2-3; D is unresolved. This CDR3 spans 15 amino acids. Germline-derived CDR1 and CDR2 are DFQATT and SNEGSKA (reference sequence). V was pared by 5 bases and J by 0 bases, with 15 bases between. The CDR3 spells CSASSWVLSTDTQYF. The DNA of the CDR3 is TGCAGTGCTTCCTCCTGGGTTCTTAGCACAGATACGCAGTATTTT.

The chain recombines TRBV20-1 with TRBJ2-1; 8 positions match TRBD1. V lost 0 bases, J lost 8 bases, and 12 bases stayed unmatched. The germline V gene encodes CDR1 DFQATT and CDR2 SNEGSKA (reference sequence). CDR3 length: 16 residues. The CDR3 protein is CSARDVADRGVDEQFF. In DNA form, the CDR3 reads TGCAGTGCTAGAGATGTGGCTGACAGGGGAGTAGATGAGCAGTTCTTC.

The chain employs TRBV29-1 and TRBJ1-1, with D uncertain. Germline CDR1 SQVTM, CDR2 ANQGSEA. V dropped 4 bases and J dropped 6 bases, with 15 bases sitting between them. The CDR3 is made up of 13 amino acids. CDR3 nucleotides: TGCAGCGTTGTCGCATACTCGTCCCCTGAAGCTTTCTTT. This codes for CSVVAYSSPEAFF.

CDR3 nucleotides: TGCAGTGCGGGCCGACAGGTTTATCAGCCCCAGCATTTT. Protein product: CSAGRQVYQPQHF. The gene calls are TRBV20-1 and TRBJ1-5; tentative D call: TRBD1 (6 bases). From germline, CDR1 is DFQATT and CDR2 SNEGSKA (reference sequence). There are 13 residues in the CDR3. V shed 6 bases and J shed 5 bases, with 14 bases lying between them.

The chain uses TRBV4-2 and TRBJ2-2, with TRBD2 matching 10 bases. Germline CDR1 LGHNA, CDR2 YNFKEQ. CDR3 length equals 18 residues. V was clipped by 3 bases and J by 2 bases; unmatched bases: 9. This CDR3 reads CASSHQAGGRPNTGELFF. Here the CDR3 DNA reads TGTGCCAGCAGCCACCAAGCGGGGGGGCGTCCAAACACCGGGGAGCTGTTTTTT.

The chain is built from TRBV7-9 and TRBJ2-7; 11 nucleotides align to TRBD2. In germline, CDR1 is SEHNR, CDR2 FQNEAQ (reference sequence). The CDR3 has 16 residues. Trimming cost V 6 bases and J 0 bases; bases outside gene matches: 7. The CDR3 sequence is CASRRATSGSSYEQYF. For the CDR3, the DNA is TGTGCCAGCAGACGTGCAACTAGCGGGAGCTCCTACGAGCAGTACTTC.

There are many counts of this clonotype. The J gene is TRBJ2-7, the V gene TRBV5-1; 10 nucleotides agree with TRBD2. The CDR3 loop spans 15 amino acids. CDR1 and CDR2 from the germline V gene are SGHRS and YFSETQ. V was pared by 5 bases and J by 1 base, with 6 bases of the junction left unmatched. As DNA, the CDR3 is TGCGCCAGCAGTTACCTAGCGGGAGATTCCTACGAGCAGTACTTC. The encoded protein is CASSYLAGDSYEQYF.

This clonotype was recorded a few times. This chain joins TRBV29-1 and TRBJ2-3; no clear D gene. Germline V lookup: CDR1 SQVTM, CDR2 ANQGSEA. V was clipped by 6 bases and J by 5 bases, with 6 bases between them. The CDR3 is 10 amino acids. The CDR3 spells CSVSRDTQYF. The CDR3 nucleotides are TGCAGCGTCAGCCGAGATACGCAGTATTTT.

The chain recombines TRBV18 with TRBJ2-7, with TRBD2 identical over 10 bases. V trimming: 0 bases; J trimming: 3 bases; junction bases outside the gene matches: 5. The CDR3 sequence is 16 residues long. Germline V gene data show CDR1 as KGHSH and CDR2 as LQKENI. The CDR3 sequence is CASSPPGSGRIYEQYF. Here the CDR3 DNA reads TGTGCCAGCTCACCACCGGGTAGCGGGAGGATCTACGAGCAGTACTTC.

The chain joins TRBV29-1 to TRBJ1-5; D is possibly TRBD1 (5 bases). There are 13 residues in the CDR3. Germline values: CDR1 SQVTM, CDR2 ANQGSEA. V lost 6 bases and J lost 9, with 18 bases in between. The CDR3: CSVSRDGRGPQHF. The DNA for the CDR3 is TGCAGCGTATCCCGGGACGGACGTGGGCCCCAGCATTTT.

V gene TRBV6-2 or TRBV6-3 combines with J gene TRBJ2-5; D gene uncertain. The CDR3 is made up of 13 amino acids. V dropped 6 bases and J dropped 1 base, with 9 bases sitting between them. Per the germline V gene, CDR1 is MNHEY and CDR2 is SVGEGT. DNA of the CDR3: TGTGCCAGCAGGCGACAAATCCAAGAGACCCAGTACTTC. Amino acid sequence: CASRRQIQETQYF.